These 26 T cell receptor beta chains were all obtained from the same sample, sequenced in a study of immune evolution from preneoplasia to lung adenocarcinoma. Generated by immunoSEQ multiplex PCR, the TCRdb table keeps only in-frame clones and is missing some. The repertoire holds 4,400 or so clones, with around nine tenths as singletons. Sequenced material: FFPE minimally invasive lung adenocarcinoma tissue. These receptors were taken from a donor older than 65 with lung adenocarcinoma.

The chain couples TRBV30 to TRBJ2-4; D is unclear. Trimming stripped 7 bases from V and 3 bases from J, with 13 bases between. The CDR3 extends over 13 amino acids. Germline CDR1 and CDR2: GTSNPN and SVGIG (reference sequence). The CDR3, as DNA: TGTGCCTTCTCCAGTAAGGACAAAAACATTCAGTACTTC. Translated, it gives CAFSSKDKNIQYF.

The V gene is TRBV5-1, the J gene TRBJ1-2; D is uncertain. The CDR3 contains 15 residues. V was trimmed by 0 bases and J by 1 base, leaving 10 bases between them. CDR1 and CDR2 (germline): SGHRS, YFSETQ. For the CDR3, the DNA is TGCGCCAGCAGCTTGGATGGCACTCGTAACTATGGCTACACCTTC. This sequence encodes CASSLDGTRNYGYTF.

This rearrangement joins TRBV19 to TRBJ2-2; D remains ambiguous. CDR3 size: 15 residues. V lost 3 bases and J 3 bases, leaving 11 bases between the germline ends. Germline loops: CDR1 LNHDA, CDR2 SQIVND (reference sequence). The CDR3: CASSMTVLDTGELFF. The CDR3 DNA sequence: TGTGCCAGTAGTATGACGGTTTTGGACACCGGGGAGCTGTTTTTT.

This chain connects TRBV19 to TRBJ2-2, with TRBD2 matching 8 bases. This CDR3 has 15 amino acids. Germline V gives CDR1 LNHDA, CDR2 SQIVND (reference sequence). J gave up 5 bases and V 4 bases, and 6 bases lay outside the gene matches. This chain's CDR3 is CASSRREGRTGELFF. In DNA form, the CDR3 reads TGTGCCAGTAGTAGACGGGAGGGCCGAACCGGGGAGCTGTTTTTT.

The sample holds a few counts of this clone. V usage is TRBV4-1 and J usage is TRBJ1-1; 7 bases align to TRBD1. V lost 6 bases to trimming and J lost 3 bases; unmatched junction nucleotides: 4. The germline gives CDR1 MGHRA, CDR2 YSYEKL. The CDR3 is made up of 13 amino acids. CDR3 DNA: TGCGCCAGCAGTCACAGGGGTGACACTGAAGCTTTCTTT. It codes for CASSHRGDTEAFF.

The chain uses TRBV6-5 and TRBJ1-2, with 8 bases matching TRBD1. V was pared by 11 bases and J by 4 bases, with 12 bases of the junction left unmatched. This CDR3 has 14 amino acids. CDR1 is MNHEY and CDR2 is SVGAGI in the germline V gene. Here the CDR3 reads CASAGTGSFYGYTF. In DNA form, the CDR3 reads TGTGCCTCAGCCGGGACAGGCTCCTTCTATGGCTACACCTTC.

This chain connects TRBV5-4 to TRBJ2-1, with D hard to call. CDR1 and CDR2 (germline): SGHNT, YYREEE (reference sequence). V was clipped by 0 bases and J by 4 bases, with 14 bases between them. The CDR3 loop spans 16 amino acids. This CDR3 is CASSLGVSWSYNEQFF. The DNA of the CDR3 is TGTGCCAGCAGCTTGGGGGTTAGTTGGTCTTACAATGAGCAGTTCTTC.

The chain carries TRBV5-1 and TRBJ2-3; D may be TRBD1 (6 bases). This CDR3 spans 14 amino acids. Germline V gene lookup returns CDR1 SGHRS and CDR2 YFSETQ. Between the trimmed V and J ends, which lost 2 bases and 5 bases, there was a span of 12 bases. Here the CDR3 reads CASSFQGFGDTQYF. As DNA, the CDR3 is TGCGCCAGCAGCTTCCAGGGGTTCGGAGATACGCAGTATTTT.

This chain uses TRBV2 with TRBJ2-5; D gene ambiguous. V lost 8 bases and J lost 1, with 17 bases in between. The CDR3 contains 15 residues. Germline CDR1 reads SNHLY; CDR2 reads FYNNEI. CDR3 residues: CASGIGSFGQETQYF. The CDR3 coding sequence is TGTGCCAGCGGAATAGGGTCCTTTGGCCAAGAGACCCAGTACTTC.

This chain uses TRBV5-1 with TRBJ2-1; TRBD2 matches 10 bases. The germline V gene has CDR1 SGHRS and CDR2 YFSETQ. The CDR3 is 15 residues long. The J segment lost 8 bases and the V segment lost 3 bases, leaving 8 bases of the junction unmatched. The CDR3, as DNA: TGCGCCAGCAGCTCCCGGGGACTAGCGAACGATGAGCAGTTCTTC. Protein sequence: CASSSRGLANDEQFF.

The chain couples TRBV19 to TRBJ1-5; D gene ambiguous. Germline V lookup: CDR1 LNHDA, CDR2 SQIVND (reference sequence). The CDR3 is made up of 13 amino acids. Trimming pared 6 bases from V and 0 bases from J, leaving 6 bases between. Written as DNA, the CDR3 is TGTGCCAGTAGGGGCTATAGCAATCAGCCCCAGCATTTT. This translates into CASRGYSNQPQHF.

As regards this clone: This is likely a read error, given that the CDR3 carries no conserved phenylalanine or tryptophan at its end. It is unclear where the CDR3 begins or ends on the DNA, so no DNA is shown, and the CDR3 is as TCRdb lists it. The chain has TRBV15 and TRBJ1-2; TRBD1 is the table's D call, not checked against the DNA. From germline, CDR1 is LNHNV and CDR2 YYDKDF (reference sequence). The CDR3 spans 14 amino acids, including both terminal residues. CDR3 sequence reads: CATSREGGQGWHEI.

The CDR3 loop reads CASSLEITGELFF. Written as DNA, the CDR3 is TGTGCCAGCAGCCTCGAAATCACCGGGGAGCTGTTTTTT. This chain links TRBV27 with TRBJ2-2; no clear D. Trimming left V 6 bases short and J 4 bases short, with 9 bases between. Germline assignment: CDR1 MNHEY and CDR2 SMNVEV (reference sequence). This CDR3 region has 13 residues.

The chain carries TRBV5-1 and TRBJ1-4; tentatively, D is TRBD1 (6 bases). Trimming left V 3 bases short and J 4 bases short, with 13 bases between. The CDR3 runs 15 residues. Germline V gene lookup returns CDR1 SGHRS and CDR2 YFSETQ. CDR3: CASSSDRSINEKLFF. The DNA of the CDR3 is TGCGCCAGCAGCTCCGACAGGTCCATTAATGAAAAACTGTTTTTT.

This clone was seen a handful of times. The V gene is TRBV27, the J gene TRBJ2-3; perhaps TRBD2 as D (5 bases). Germline-derived CDR1 and CDR2 are MNHEY and SMNVEV (reference sequence). The CDR3 extends over 16 amino acids. V lost 5 bases to trimming and J lost 0 bases, with 15 bases between them. The CDR3 region has the DNA TGTGCCAGCAGTGAGGAGGTCGGGGTGAGCACAGATACGCAGTATTTT. This codes for CASSEEVGVSTDTQYF.

The chain couples TRBV19 to TRBJ2-4; D remains ambiguous. V lost 10 bases, J lost 0 bases, and 10 bases lay in between. The CDR3 is 13 residues long. Germline loops: CDR1 LNHDA, CDR2 SQIVND (reference sequence). Here the CDR3 reads CATLSQAKNIQYF. CDR3 sequence (DNA): TGTGCCACCTTGTCCCAAGCCAAAAACATTCAGTACTTC.

The V call is TRBV7-2, the J call TRBJ1-2, with a tentative D call TRBD1 (5 bases). Germline loops: CDR1 SGHTA, CDR2 FQGNSA. This CDR3 is built from 16 residues. V lost 1 base to trimming and J lost 7 bases, with 19 bases between them. The CDR3 DNA is TGTGCCAGCAGCTTAGGAGGGGCTGGGGGTTTAGGTGGCTACACCTTC. This sequence encodes CASSLGGAGGLGGYTF.

In its sample, this clone was seen once. The V and J genes are TRBV5-1 and TRBJ2-3; D gene ambiguous. The CDR3 is 12 residues long. Trimming shortened V by 4 bases and J by 3 bases, and 6 bases separated the two germline ends. CDR1 and CDR2 (germline): SGHRS, YFSETQ. The CDR3 DNA reads as TGCGCCAGCAGCCCACAGACAGATACGCAGTATTTT. Translating it yields CASSPQTDTQYF.

V usage is TRBV7-3 and J usage is TRBJ2-3; D is uncertain. Trimming cost V 5 bases and J 1 base, with 7 bases left between them. The CDR3 sequence is 13 residues long. Germline V gene sequence: CDR1 SGHTA, CDR2 FQGTGA. CDR3 protein: CASSPYGTDTQYF. The CDR3 nucleotides read TGTGCCAGCAGCCCCTATGGCACAGATACGCAGTATTTT.

This clone occurred once. This chain uses TRBV4-2 with TRBJ1-2; maybe TRBD1 (6 bases). The CDR3 is 15 amino acids. The V end was cut by 4 bases, the J end by 4 bases, with 16 bases between. Germline CDR1 LGHNA, CDR2 YNFKEQ. The CDR3: CASSPGQSSSYGYTF. The CDR3 DNA sequence: TGTGCCAGCAGCCCGGGACAAAGTTCCTCCTATGGCTACACCTTC.

This clone was seen more than once but under ten times. This sequence joins TRBV28 and TRBJ2-3; no clear D gene. The length of the CDR3 is 13 residues. Germline values: CDR1 MDHEN, CDR2 SYDVKM. V shed 10 bases and J shed 1 base, with 12 bases lying between them. The CDR3 DNA reads TGTGCCATCCTAGACCGTGGCACAGATACGCAGTATTTT. This gives the protein CAILDRGTDTQYF.

V usage is TRBV28 and J usage is TRBJ2-1; no clear D. The CDR3 runs to 14 residues. V was cut by 6 bases and J by 0 bases, with 9 bases left in between. The V gene's germline CDR1 is MDHEN and CDR2 SYDVKM. The CDR3 reads CASSHRASYNEQFF. The CDR3 DNA is TGTGCCAGCAGCCATCGCGCCTCCTACAATGAGCAGTTCTTC.

J is TRBJ1-3 and V is TRBV7-9; D not certain. The CDR3 covers 15 residues. Per the germline V gene, CDR1 is SEHNR and CDR2 is FQNEAQ (reference sequence). V lost 5 bases to trimming and J lost 0 bases, with 11 bases between them. The CDR3 region is CASSLEPDSGNTIYF. CDR3 DNA sequence: TGTGCCAGCAGCCTGGAGCCGGACTCTGGAAACACCATATATTTT.

This clone appeared a single time. The chain employs TRBV29-1 and TRBJ1-5; D gene unclear. Germline-derived CDR1 and CDR2 are SQVTM and ANQGSEA. CDR3 length: 16 residues. The germline V and J ends were trimmed by 6 bases and 0 bases, with 18 bases remaining between them. CDR3 DNA sequence: TGCAGCGTCAGCCTTCCGAGAGGAGGTAGCAATCAGCCCCAGCATTTT. This gives the protein CSVSLPRGGSNQPQHF.

The V gene is TRBV28, the J gene TRBJ1-4, with D possibly being TRBD1 (5 bases). CDR1 is MDHEN, CDR2 SYDVKM, per germline. With 2 bases removed from V and 4 bases from J, the gap between germline ends came to 11 bases. The CDR3 is 15 amino acids. CDR3 nucleotide sequence: TGTGCCAGCAGTTTAGGGCAGGGACGTAATGAAAAACTGTTTTTT. Translating it yields CASSLGQGRNEKLFF. The whole variable domain, filled in from reference TRBV28 and TRBJ1-4, reads DVKVTQSSRYLVKRTGEKVFLECVQDMDHENMFWYRQDPGLGLRLIYFSYDVKMKEKGDIPEGYSVSREKKERFSLILESASTNQTSMYLCASSLGQGRNEKLFFGSGTQLSVL.

The chain couples TRBV4-1 to TRBJ1-3; 9 bases agree with TRBD1. The CDR3 has 15 amino acids. In germline, CDR1 is MGHRA, CDR2 YSYEKL. The V gene end was trimmed by 4 bases and the J gene end by 12 bases; junction bases not matched to a gene: 13. The CDR3 loop reads CASSLTGTGPEGIYF. The DNA for the CDR3 is TGCGCCAGCAGCCTAACCGGGACAGGGCCCGAAGGCATATATTTT.